A selection of T cell receptor beta chains follows, all from one sample in a study of T cell responses to AZD1222 COVID-19 vaccine. Sequenced by immunoSEQ multiplex PCR; TCRdb stores in-frame clones only, minus some. The sample lists 95,000 to 150,000 clones, around 92% occurring once. Sequencing was performed on peripheral blood, taken on day 0 of AZD1222 vaccination. The receptors shown here come from an adult in good health. Both conserved end residues are part of each CDR3. Each record gives: J gene, D gene, clone size, V gene, CDR3 protein, CDR3 DNA. A D gene is named only where the DNA matches it firmly. Clone sizes are given selectively: once, few, many, or a class where the clone is expanded.

>TRBJ2-5|-|-|TRBV30
CAWTFGETQYF
TGTGCCTGGACTTTCGGGGAGACCCAGTACTTC
>TRBJ2-2|TRBD2|-|TRBV11-1
CASSLASLAGGPGELFF
TGTGCCAGCAGCTTAGCGTCTCTAGCGGGGGGCCCCGGGGAGCTGTTTTTT
>TRBJ2-1|TRBD1|-|TRBV10-1
CASSRDRQKYNEQFF
TGCGCCAGCAGTCGGGACAGGCAGAAATACAATGAGCAGTTCTTC
>TRBJ2-3|TRBD1|-|TRBV5-1
CASSPGQGGDTQYF
TGCGCCAGCAGCCCCGGACAGGGAGGAGATACGCAGTATTTT
>TRBJ1-6|-|-|TRBV28
CASNWDSSSYNSPLHF
TGTGCCAGCAACTGGGACTCGAGCTCCTATAATTCACCCCTCCACTTT
>TRBJ2-1|-|-|TRBV23-1
CASSHRSRAYNEQFF
TGCGCCAGCAGCCACCGGAGCAGGGCCTACAATGAGCAGTTCTTC
>TRBJ1-6|-|-|TRBV5-3
CARSAGTGRNSPLHF
TGTGCCAGAAGTGCCGGAACAGGACGAAATTCACCCCTCCACTTT
>TRBJ2-5|TRBD1|-|TRBV7-6
CASSTGQSQAQYF
TGTGCCAGCAGCACGGGACAGTCGCAGGCCCAGTACTTC
>TRBJ2-1|-|once|TRBV4-1
CASSQEVGADYNEQFF
TGCGCCAGCAGCCAAGAAGTGGGGGCGGATTACAATGAGCAGTTCTTC
>TRBJ2-3|TRBD2|-|TRBV19
CASSNLAGAADTQYF
TGTGCCAGTAGTAATCTAGCGGGAGCGGCAGATACGCAGTATTTT
>TRBJ1-1|TRBD1|-|TRBV27
CASSPRQGMNTEAFF
TGTGCCAGCAGTCCAAGACAGGGAATGAACACTGAAGCTTTCTTT
>TRBJ2-1|-|-|TRBV7-6
CASSLETTRAYNEQFF
TGTGCCAGCAGCTTAGAAACCACAAGGGCCTACAATGAGCAGTTCTTC
>TRBJ2-5|-|-|TRBV18
CASSQGQLQETQYF
TGTGCCAGCTCCCAAGGACAGCTACAAGAGACCCAGTACTTC
>TRBJ2-3|-|-|TRBV28
CASRMAADTQYF
TGTGCCAGCAGAATGGCGGCAGATACGCAGTATTTT
>TRBJ2-7|-|-|TRBV4-1
CASSQDPSTAIYEQYF
TGCGCCAGCAGCCAAGATCCGAGTACTGCTATTTACGAGCAGTACTTC
>TRBJ1-1|-|-|TRBV12-3/TRBV12-4
CASSWEGGTEAFF
TGTGCCAGCAGTTGGGAAGGGGGCACTGAAGCTTTCTTT
>TRBJ1-5|-|-|TRBV5-5
CASSLVQAAYQPQHF
TGTGCCAGCAGCTTGGTGCAGGCGGCTTATCAGCCCCAGCATTTT
>TRBJ1-6|-|-|TRBV5-1
CASSPGAQGMGSPLHF
TGCGCCAGCAGCCCGGGGGCGCAGGGCATGGGTTCACCCCTCCACTTT
>TRBJ1-1|TRBD1|-|TRBV7-9
CASAPGGNTEAFF
TGTGCCAGCGCCCCAGGGGGCAACACTGAAGCTTTCTTT
>TRBJ2-5|-|-|TRBV30
CAWKKGPNSETQYF
TGTGCCTGGAAAAAGGGGCCTAACTCCGAGACCCAGTACTTC
>TRBJ2-1|-|-|TRBV7-2
CASSPSTGTHEQFF
TGTGCCAGCAGCCCCAGCACAGGGACGCATGAGCAGTTCTTC
>TRBJ1-5|-|-|TRBV3-1/TRBV3-2
CASSHWQGLRQPQHF
TGTGCCAGCAGCCATTGGCAGGGGCTTCGTCAGCCCCAGCATTTT